These T cell receptor beta chains were read from a single sample in a study of beta chain features in type 1 diabetes. The table came from immunoSEQ multiplex PCR; TCRdb's copy has only in-frame clones and leaves some out. This sample has under 400,000 clones, with around 15% found just once. Sequencing was performed on central memory CD4+ T cells from blood. These receptors all stem from a man aged 30 to 45 in good health. Each CDR3 is given with its conserved first and last residue. The order of the fields is clone size, D gene, J gene, V gene, CDR3 length, CDR3 DNA, CDR3 protein. The D gene is left open where the match is weak. Not all rows give a size; the values are once, few, many and, for expanded clones, a class.

>.|.|TRBJ1-2|TRBV6-1|15
TGTGCCAGCAGTGAAAGGCATGGCAGAGTCTATGGCTACACCTTC
CASSERHGRVYGYTF
>.|.|TRBJ2-6|TRBV6-6|16
TGTGCCAGCACAAAAAAGGTCGGAAGAGGGGCCAACGTCCTGACTTTC
CASTKKVGRGANVLTF
>many|TRBD2|TRBJ2-2|TRBV5-1|15
TGCGCCAGCAGCTTGGCAGCGGGAGGTCCCGGGGAGCTGTTTTTT
CASSLAAGGPGELFF
>few|.|TRBJ1-5|TRBV11-3|14
TGTGCCAGCAGCTTAAGGGGGGATAATCAGCCCCAGCATTTT
CASSLRGDNQPQHF
>.|TRBD1|TRBJ1-1|TRBV6-5|16
TGTGCCAGCAGTTACACTGGACAGGTTGGGCACACTGAAGCTTTCTTT
CASSYTGQVGHTEAFF
>many|TRBD1|TRBJ2-3|TRBV27|17
TGTGCCAGCAGTCCGGGACAGGGGGTTTACGGCACAGATACGCAGTATTTT
CASSPGQGVYGTDTQYF
>.|.|TRBJ2-6|TRBV6-5|15
TGTGCCAGCAGTTCTGGGGGCTCTGGGGCCAACGTCCTGACTTTC
CASSSGGSGANVLTF
>.|TRBD1|TRBJ2-1|TRBV4-3|16
TGCGCCAGCAGCCAAGGGACAGACAGGGGGCGCGGTGAGCAGTTCTTC
CASSQGTDRGRGEQFF
>few|TRBD1|TRBJ2-5|TRBV19|13
TGTGCCAGTCGTAGGACAGGGGAAGAGACCCAGTACTTC
CASRRTGEETQYF
>.|.|TRBJ2-3|TRBV27|10
TGTGCCAGAGGTGGAGATACGCAGTATTTT
CARGGDTQYF
>few|.|TRBJ2-3|TRBV6-5|15
TGTGCCAGCAGACCGCGTGCGGGTGCCGGGGATACGCAGTATTTT
CASRPRAGAGDTQYF
>.|.|TRBJ1-5|TRBV7-9|14
TGTGCCAGCAGCACTACGGGGGGGAATCAGCCCCAGCATTTT
CASSTTGGNQPQHF
>.|.|TRBJ1-2|TRBV14|13
TGTGCCAGCAGCCAAGGAAGGTTGTATGGCTACACCTTC
CASSQGRLYGYTF
>.|TRBD1|TRBJ2-4|TRBV7-9|14
TGTGCCAGCAGCCCTACAGGGGGTGGGGGCATTCAGTACTTC
CASSPTGGGGIQYF
>few|.|TRBJ1-1|TRBV27|14
TGTGCCAGCAGTTTAACCCGAGTGAACACTGAAGCTTTCTTT
CASSLTRVNTEAFF